The rows below give T cell receptor beta chains drawn from one sample of a study of glioma-infiltrating T cells after dendritic cell vaccination. Data came from immunoSEQ multiplex PCR; TCRdb stores just in-frame clones and leaves some out. The data hold 100,000 to 120,000 clones, with about 90% observed a single time. The specimen comprised blood, sampled after dendritic cell vaccination. These receptors all stem from a human donor with glioblastoma. CDR3s include the opening cysteine and the closing phenylalanine or tryptophan. The D gene is left open where the match is weak. Expanded clones are given a class, and other clones once, few, many or no size at all.

.	TRBV11-2	TRBD1	TRBJ1-1	TGTGCCAGCAGCGACACTGGACAGGGGAATCGGGAAGCTTTCTTT	CASSDTGQGNREAFF
.	TRBV14	TRBD2	TRBJ2-7	TGTGCCAGCAGCCTACTGGGGGGAGGGCCGAGGGAGCAGTACTTC	CASSLLGGGPREQYF
.	TRBV7-9	.	TRBJ2-5	TGTGCCAGCAGCTCCCGGACATTCCATGAAGAGACCCAGTACTTC	CASSSRTFHEETQYF
few	TRBV2	TRBD1	TRBJ1-4	TGTGCCAGCAAGAACAGGGGCGTTAATGAAAAACTGTTTTTT	CASKNRGVNEKLFF
.	TRBV5-4	TRBD2	TRBJ2-3	TGTGCCAGCAATCCTAGCGGGAGAGTGGATACGCAGTATTTT	CASNPSGRVDTQYF
.	TRBV5-4	.	TRBJ1-2	TGTGCCAGCATCGACAGCTCCTCACCGGCTGGCTACACCTTC	CASIDSSSPAGYTF
.	TRBV7-2	.	TRBJ2-2	TGTGCCAGCAGCTTCCGGGGACAGAACACCGGGGAGCTGTTTTTT	CASSFRGQNTGELFF
.	TRBV5-1	.	TRBJ1-3	TGCGCCAGCAGCTTGGAGCCCTCCGGACTGACTTACGGAAACACCATATATTTT	CASSLEPSGLTYGNTIYF
.	TRBV28	.	TRBJ1-4	TGTGCCAGCAGTTATGCCACGACAGTGGGAGAAAAACTGTTTTTT	CASSYATTVGEKLFF
.	TRBV7-9	.	TRBJ2-1	TGTGCCAGCAGCTTAACATCACTAGCTGGCGAGCAGTTCTTC	CASSLTSLAGEQFF
.	TRBV5-1	TRBD1	TRBJ1-4	TGCGCCAGCAGCTGGGGGACCACTTCGACAGGGCACAACGAAAAACTGTTTTTT	CASSWGTTSTGHNEKLFF
.	TRBV5-1	.	TRBJ1-2	TGCGCCAGCAGCGCCGGGGGGGAATCTTGCACCTTC	CASSAGGESCTF
.	TRBV5-1	TRBD2	TRBJ2-1	TGCGCCAGCAGCTTGGACCCTAGCGGGACTGAGCAGTTCTTC	CASSLDPSGTEQFF
once	TRBV21-1	.	TRBJ2-7	TGTGCCAGCAGCAAAATCGGGGACAGGGTCTTCCACGAGCAGTACTTC	CASSKIGDRVFHEQYF
.	TRBV7-9	TRBD1	TRBJ1-1	TGTGCCAGCAGCTTCGACAGGGCTGGTGAAGCTTTCTTT	CASSFDRAGEAFF
.	TRBV11-2	.	TRBJ2-3	TGTGCCAGCAGCTCATACCAGATCCAAAGCACAGATACGCAGTATTTT	CASSSYQIQSTDTQYF
.	TRBV5-1	TRBD1	TRBJ1-3	TGCGCCAGCAGCCCGACCGGGACAGATGCGAACACCATATATTTT	CASSPTGTDANTIYF
.	TRBV7-2	TRBD2	TRBJ2-2	TGTGCCAGCAGCTTTAGCGGGGGGGCCGGGGAGCTGTTTTTT	CASSFSGGAGELFF
.	TRBV7-2	.	TRBJ2-1	TGTGCCAGCAGCCCCATTAGTGGCAATGAGCAGTTCTTC	CASSPISGNEQFF
.	TRBV11-3	.	TRBJ2-7	TGTGCCAGCAGCTTCGATCCCGGAGGCGAGCAGTACTTC	CASSFDPGGEQYF
.	TRBV2	TRBD1	TRBJ2-5	TGTGCCAGCAGTGGAAGGGACAGGGGGGAAGAGACCCAGTACTTC	CASSGRDRGEETQYF
once	TRBV27	TRBD2	TRBJ2-3	TGTGCCAGCAGTCCTCTGGCTAGACTAGCGGCTAGCACAGATACGCAGTATTTT	CASSPLARLAASTDTQYF
.	TRBV11-3	TRBD2	TRBJ2-1	TGTGCCAGCAGCTTAGTTTTTAGGACTAGCGGGACTATCCGCTACAATGAGCAGTTCTTC	CASSLVFRTSGTIRYNEQFF
.	TRBV30	.	TRBJ1-1	TGTGCCTGGAGCTTATTAAGGGGCACTGAAGCTTTCTTT	CAWSLLRGTEAFF
.	TRBV30	.	TRBJ1-5	TGTGCCTCCCAGGGTATGGGTCAGCCCCAGCATTTT	CASQGMGQPQHF
.	TRBV27	.	TRBJ1-1	TGTGCCAGCAGTTTCAGGGCCTTAGGGACTGAAGCTTTCTTT	CASSFRALGTEAFF
few	TRBV9	.	TRBJ1-4	TGTGCCAGCAGCGTAGGAGGAGGGGCGGGGGAAAAACTGTTTTTT	CASSVGGGAGEKLFF
once	TRBV7-8	.	TRBJ1-1	TGTGCCAGCAGCCGGGGGGGGCCAAACACTGAAGCTTTCTTT	CASSRGGPNTEAFF
.	TRBV6-4	.	TRBJ2-1	TGTGCCAGCGGAAGCGGCGCCGTGTTCTTC	CASGSGAVFF
.	TRBV19	TRBD1	TRBJ2-7	TGTGCCAGTAGTATCGGACAGGTCTACGAGCAGTACTTC	CASSIGQVYEQYF
.	TRBV29-1	TRBD1	TRBJ1-1	TGCAGCGTCGCCGGGACAGGGGCGGACTGGGTGAGGGGAGATATGAACACTGAAGCTTTCTTT	CSVAGTGADWVRGDMNTEAFF
.	TRBV6-5	.	TRBJ1-2	TGTGCCAGCAGTCTACGGACTGAAATTAACTATGGCTACACCTTC	CASSLRTEINYGYTF
.	TRBV6-1	.	TRBJ1-2	TGTGCCAGCAGTGAAACTGGGGGGGATGTTGGCTACACCTTC	CASSETGGDVGYTF
.	TRBV28	TRBD2	TRBJ2-1	TGTGCCAGCAGGGGACTAGCGGGGGTACACAATGAGCAGTTCTTC	CASRGLAGVHNEQFF
.	TRBV2	TRBD2	TRBJ2-2	TGTGCCAGCATTCCCGGCGGGAGGGTCACCGGGGAGCTGTTTTTT	CASIPGGRVTGELFF
.	TRBV5-6	TRBD1	TRBJ2-1	TGTGCCAGCAGCTTGGCTTCAGGGGGCGGCTATGAGCAGTTCTTC	CASSLASGGGYEQFF
.	TRBV30	.	TRBJ1-1	TGTGCCTGGAGACTTAACAGGGTGACTGAAGCTTTCTTT	CAWRLNRVTEAFF
.	TRBV5-1	TRBD1	TRBJ2-5	TGCGCCAGCAGCCTGACAGGGGGGGGACAAGAGACCCAGTACTTC	CASSLTGGGQETQYF
once	TRBV5-4	TRBD1	TRBJ1-2	TGTGCCAGCAGCAGGGACAGGGTTTATGGCTACACCTTC	CASSRDRVYGYTF
.	TRBV6-5	.	TRBJ1-2	TGTGCCAGCAGCAAAGGGACATCTAACTATGGCTACACCTTC	CASSKGTSNYGYTF
.	TRBV5-4	TRBD2	TRBJ2-2	TGTGCCAGCAGCTCTAGCGGGAGCTTCGTAACCGGGGAGCTGTTTTTT	CASSSSGSFVTGELFF
.	TRBV2	TRBD2	TRBJ2-3	TGTGCCAGCAACGGACTAGCGGATCCCACAGATACGCAGTATTTT	CASNGLADPTDTQYF
.	TRBV30	.	TRBJ1-3	TGTGCCTCCCCGGGTCCGAGCTCTGGAAACACCATATATTTT	CASPGPSSGNTIYF
.	TRBV10-2	.	TRBJ1-3	TGCGCCAGCAGTGAGTCGAGTACCCCTGGAAACACCATATATTTT	CASSESSTPGNTIYF
few	TRBV6-5	TRBD1	TRBJ2-2	TGTGCCAGCACCGAACAGGGGGAGACCGGGGAGCTGTTTTTT	CASTEQGETGELFF
few	TRBV10-3	TRBD1	TRBJ1-2	TGTGCCATCAGTGGGGAAGGGGGCGTCCCCTATGGCTACACCTTC	CAISGEGGVPYGYTF
.	TRBV11-2	TRBD2	TRBJ2-3	TGTGCCAGCAGCTTACTAGCGGGCACAGATACGCAGTATTTT	CASSLLAGTDTQYF